Described below is a single TCR beta chain sequence and its context. Its specificity is not known. The record originates from a study of cytomegalovirus exposure and HLA in healthy donors. The CDR3 has 14 amino acids. From germline, CDR1 is MNHNS and CDR2 SASEGT. The ends were cut back, 2 bases at V and 1 base at J, with 7 bases in the middle. The study, taken as a whole, reports: Certain indistinguishable V segments, among them TRBV6-2 and TRBV6-3, were excluded. Further analysis was carried out later, and it showed several of the most significant clusters appearing linked to common viral pathogens. Specificity for CMV antigens was confirmed in vitro for three of the CMV-associated chains.

The primer mix had 60 Vbeta and 13 Jbeta primers. Sequenced by immunoSEQ multiplex PCR; TCRdb stores in-frame clones only, minus some. The sample has 160,000 or so clones, 79% seen once. The sequence was obtained from a man aged 35-49 years in good health and CMV-seronegative. The chain uses TRBV6-1 and TRBJ2-3; D uncertain. Sequencing was performed on PBMCs. The CDR3 DNA reads as TGTGCCAGCAGTGAAATCTGGCGCACAGATACGCAGTATTTT. Protein: CASSEIWRTDTQYF.